Given below is one T cell receptor beta chain in context. What it binds is not known. Germline is not matched at one junction end, which may reflect a read error. The data belong to a study of T cell clones after liver transplantation. Libraries were prepared by immunoSEQ multiplex PCR; TCRdb keeps only in-frame clonotypes and omits some of them. This sample has about 1,400 clones, with 29% found just once. Germline V CDR1 and CDR2: SEHNR, FQNEAQ (reference sequence). The CDR3 is made up of 14 amino acids. TCRbeta sequences of proliferating CFSE-low MLR cells were labeled alloreactive. The sample consisted of CD8+ T cells from PBMCs cultured with third-party cells. The J gene is TRBJ2-7, the V gene TRBV7-9; D uncertain. The clonotype was recovered from a human patient who received a liver transplant. A share of the T cells may be of graft donor origin. This chain's CDR3 is CASSPQLSSYEQHF. The CDR3 DNA reads TGTGCCAGCAGCCCTCAGTTGTCCTCCTACGAGCAGCACTTC.